What follows are 28 T cell receptor beta chains derived from one specimen sequenced in a study of OX40 agonist ivuxolimab in advanced cancers. Profiled with immunoSEQ multiplex PCR; TCRdb holds only in-frame clones, not every one. The sample holds tens of thousands of clones, almost 85% seen once. The sample here was CD4+ or CD8+ T cells sorted from blood, taken in a trial of the OX40 agonist ivuxolimab. These receptors all stem from an adult with an advanced solid tumor such as melanoma, head and neck, liver or kidney cancer.

This sequence joins TRBV6-5 and TRBJ2-7; 7 bases map to TRBD1. This CDR3 has 14 amino acids. Trimming took 0 bases from V and 11 from J; bases not matched to a gene: 10. Germline loops: CDR1 MNHEY, CDR2 SVGAGI. This chain's CDR3 is CASSYSGQDTREYF. CDR3 DNA: TGTGCCAGCAGTTACTCCGGACAGGACACGAGAGAGTACTTC.

DNA of the CDR3: TGTGCCAGCAGCCCCCAGGGGGGGACGAGCTACGAGCAGTACTTC. Amino acids: CASSPQGGTSYEQYF. The chain recombines TRBV7-2 with TRBJ2-7; D is tentatively TRBD1 or TRBD2 (7 bases each). With 5 bases removed from V and 3 bases from J, the gap between germline ends came to 17 bases. The CDR3 consists of 15 residues. Germline V gene data show CDR1 as SGHTA and CDR2 as FQGNSA.

This chain joins TRBV19 and TRBJ1-6; D is possibly TRBD1 (5 bases). The CDR3 runs 15 residues. The V gene's germline CDR1 is LNHDA and CDR2 SQIVND (reference sequence). Trimming stripped 0 bases from V and 7 bases from J, with 10 bases between. CDR3 nucleotide sequence: TGTGCCAGTAGTATAGATGCAGGGTACAATTCACCCCTCCACTTT. The encoded protein is CASSIDAGYNSPLHF.

The chain has TRBV10-3 and TRBJ2-2, with 7 nucleotides matching TRBD2. There are 15 residues in the CDR3. V shed 4 bases and J 0 bases; nucleotides not matched to a gene: 2. Germline assignment: CDR1 ENHRY and CDR2 SYGVKD. The CDR3 loop reads CAISGGGANTGELFF. CDR3 coding DNA: TGTGCCATCAGTGGGGGAGGGGCGAACACCGGGGAGCTGTTTTTT.

The V call is TRBV2, the J call TRBJ2-7; 10 bases are shared with TRBD1. The CDR3 runs to 14 residues. Unmatched junction bases numbered 3, after V lost 5 bases and J lost 2 bases. The germline V gene encodes CDR1 SNHLY and CDR2 FYNNEI. The CDR3: CASSWTGGPYEQYF. Written as DNA, the CDR3 is TGTGCCAGCAGTTGGACAGGGGGGCCCTACGAGCAGTACTTC. Looking up the rest from reference TRBV2 and TRBJ2-7 gives the full variable domain: EPEVTQTPSHQVTQMGQEVILRCVPISNHLYFYWYRQILGQKVEFLVSFYNNEISEKSEIFDDQFSVERPDGSNFTLKIRSTKLEDSAMYFCASSWTGGPYEQYFGPGTRLTVT.

This chain joins TRBV7-7 and TRBJ2-1; D might be TRBD1 (6 bases). Trimming took 3 bases from V and 6 from J, leaving 9 bases between them. Germline values: CDR1 SSHAT, CDR2 FNYEAQ (reference sequence). The CDR3 consists of 13 residues. CDR3 region: CASSFGRGNEQFF. The DNA of the CDR3 is TGTGCCAGCAGCTTCGGCAGGGGCAATGAGCAGTTCTTC.

The J gene is TRBJ1-4, the V gene TRBV6-1, with D perhaps TRBD1 (5 bases). V was pared by 8 bases and J by 6 bases, with 13 bases between. This CDR3 is built from 13 residues. CDR1 is MNHNS, CDR2 SASEGT, per germline. The CDR3: CASLGQPDEKLFF. CDR3 sequence (DNA): TGTGCCAGCCTCGGACAACCGGATGAAAAACTGTTTTTT.

The chain couples TRBV6-1 to TRBJ1-4, with 7 bases lining up with TRBD1. Trimming at V came to 8 bases and at J to 4 bases, leaving 4 bases not matched to a gene. CDR3 length equals 13 residues. Germline CDR1 reads MNHNS; CDR2 reads SASEGT. The DNA of the CDR3 is TGTGCCAGCGAAGACAGGGTTAATGAAAAACTGTTTTTT. Protein product: CASEDRVNEKLFF.

The V gene is TRBV7-6, the J gene TRBJ2-5, with 8 bases aligning to TRBD2. The CDR3 spans 13 residues. Germline assignment: CDR1 SGHVS and CDR2 FNYEAQ. V was pared by 2 bases and J by 5 bases, with 1 base of the junction left unmatched. CDR3 sequence: CASSLSGGETQYF. The CDR3 coding sequence is TGTGCCAGCAGCTTATCGGGGGGGGAGACCCAGTACTTC.

The CDR3 here is CASFTTGNTEAFF. Written as DNA, the CDR3 is TGTGCCAGCTTTACGACAGGGAACACTGAAGCTTTCTTT. V and J are TRBV18 and TRBJ1-1; D is perhaps TRBD1 (6 bases). Trimming took off 7 bases at V and 1 base at J, with 10 bases between the two ends. Looked up from germline, CDR1 is KGHSH and CDR2 is LQKENI. This CDR3 comprises 13 residues.

The chain has TRBV5-1 and TRBJ2-1; TRBD2 agrees at 9 bases. With 4 bases clipped from V and 4 bases from J, the junction kept 9 bases outside the gene matches. Germline V gives CDR1 SGHRS, CDR2 YFSETQ. The CDR3 covers 16 residues. The CDR3 sequence is CASSVRVAGVYNEQFF. The CDR3 region has the DNA TGCGCCAGCAGCGTTAGGGTAGCGGGGGTTTACAATGAGCAGTTCTTC.

The chain combines TRBV5-4 with TRBJ2-3; a possible D gene is TRBD1 (5 bases). This CDR3 is built from 15 residues. The V end was cut by 7 bases, the J end by 1 base, with 16 bases between. The germline gives CDR1 SGHNT, CDR2 YYREEE (reference sequence). CDR3 DNA sequence: TGTGCCAGCCGGCCCCCAGGGTTGGGCACAGATACGCAGTATTTT. Translating it yields CASRPPGLGTDTQYF.

The chain has TRBV21-1 and TRBJ1-2; the table's D call, TRBD1, was not checked against the DNA. TRBV21-1 is recorded as a pseudogene. This CDR3 spans 16 amino acids. The CDR3 DNA reads as TGTGCCAGCAGCCTCCTTTCCGGGACAGGGACTTATGGCTACACCTTC. The encoded protein is CASSLLSGTGTYGYTF.

V usage is TRBV7-2 and J usage is TRBJ1-2, with no clear D. The germline V and J ends were trimmed by 3 bases and 8 bases, with 16 bases remaining between them. CDR3 size: 14 residues. CDR1 is SGHTA and CDR2 is FQGNSA in the germline V gene. The DNA for the CDR3 is TGTGCCAGCAGCTTGCGGGAGGCCGCTAAGGGCTACACCTTC. As protein: CASSLREAAKGYTF.

This clone has only one observation. The rearrangement uses TRBV5-1 and TRBJ2-1; 9 bases map to TRBD1. CDR3 length: 14 amino acids. Germline V lookup: CDR1 SGHRS, CDR2 YFSETQ. After removal of 5 bases from V and 8 bases from J, the junction contained 8 bases not matched to a gene. The CDR3 loop reads CASRTGTGFDEQFF. In DNA, the CDR3 is TGCGCCAGCAGAACCGGGACAGGGTTTGATGAGCAGTTCTTC. Using reference TRBV5-1 and TRBJ2-1 for the parts outside the CDR3, the full variable domain is KAGVTQTPRYLIKTRGQQVTLSCSPISGHRSVSWYQQTPGQGLQFLFEYFSETQRNKGNFPGRFSGRQFSNSRSEMNVSTLELGDSALYLCASRTGTGFDEQFFGPGTRLTVL.

Notes on this clone: Different DNA sequences within this sample yield the same CDR3. This chain links TRBV30 with TRBJ2-7; no clear D gene. The V end was cut by 2 bases, the J end by 4 bases, with 6 bases between. CDR1 GTSNPN and CDR2 SVGIG come from the germline V gene (reference sequence). CDR3 size: 11 residues. CDR3 amino acids: CAWSPAYEQYF. The CDR3 DNA reads as TGTGCCTGGAGTCCGGCGTACGAGCAGTACTTC.

Here the CDR3 DNA reads TGTGCCAGCGCGCCGACAGGGGTGGAGACCCAGTACTTC. It yields the protein CASAPTGVETQYF. V is TRBV2 and J is TRBJ2-5, with 8 bases that match TRBD1. V lost 8 bases to trimming and J lost 5 bases; unmatched junction nucleotides: 7. The CDR3 totals 13 residues. CDR1 is SNHLY, CDR2 FYNNEI, per germline.

This chain joins TRBV30 and TRBJ2-5; 7 bases agree with TRBD2. Germline V gene data show CDR1 as GTSNPN and CDR2 as SVGIG (reference sequence). V gave up 3 bases and J gave up 0 bases; unmatched junction bases: 1. CDR3 length: 13 residues. This CDR3 reads CAWSGGYQETQYF. DNA of the CDR3: TGTGCCTGGAGCGGGGGGTACCAAGAGACCCAGTACTTC.

The chain joins TRBV6-6 to TRBJ1-5; 8 nucleotides align to TRBD1. CDR1 and CDR2 from the germline V gene are MNHNY and SVGAGI (reference sequence). This CDR3 comprises 14 residues. V gave up 7 bases and J gave up 2 bases; unmatched junction bases: 4. As DNA, the CDR3 is TGTGCCAGCATCCAGGGGGCTGGCAATCAGCCCCAGCATTTT. It translates to CASIQGAGNQPQHF.

This chain joins TRBV6-4 and TRBJ2-3; D is possibly TRBD1 (6 bases). CDR1 and CDR2 from the germline V gene are MRHNA and SNTAGT. The germline V and J ends were trimmed by 3 bases and 6 bases, with 7 bases remaining between them. This CDR3 contains 12 residues. The CDR3 sequence: CASSERGDTQYF. CDR3 sequence (DNA): TGTGCCAGCAGTGAAAGGGGGGATACGCAGTATTTT.

The sample holds a few counts of this clone. V gene TRBV18 combines with J gene TRBJ1-2, with D possibly being TRBD1 (6 bases). Germline loops: CDR1 KGHSH, CDR2 LQKENI. The ends were cut back, 6 bases at V and 6 bases at J, with 17 bases in the middle. The CDR3 contains 14 residues. The CDR3 nucleotides read TGTGCCAGCTCCGCCTCGACAGGTAGCGATGGCTACACCTTC. It is translated as CASSASTGSDGYTF.

V usage is TRBV7-9 and J usage is TRBJ1-1, with a possible D match to TRBD1 (5 bases). V lost 7 bases and J lost 1, with 13 bases in between. The CDR3 is 14 residues long. CDR1 and CDR2 (germline): SEHNR, FQNEAQ (reference sequence). The CDR3 DNA reads TGTGCCAGCACCCCGGGGCGAGGGAACACTGAAGCTTTCTTT. Amino acid sequence: CASTPGRGNTEAFF.

This clone was seen only once. The CDR3 region is CASSGLAGGQNEQFF. The CDR3 DNA reads TGTGCCAGCAGTGGGCTAGCGGGGGGGCAGAATGAGCAGTTCTTC. V gene TRBV27 combines with J gene TRBJ2-1, with 12 bases fitting TRBD2. With V trimmed by 5 bases and J by 7 bases, 6 bases remained unmatched. This CDR3 region has 15 residues. Germline V gives CDR1 MNHEY, CDR2 SMNVEV (reference sequence).

The V call is TRBV5-5, the J call TRBJ1-1; D is perhaps TRBD1 (5 bases). The CDR3 extends over 15 amino acids. The germline gives CDR1 SGHKS, CDR2 YYEKEE (reference sequence). Deletions cut 4 bases from V and 2 bases from J, with 15 bases between. Here the CDR3 DNA reads TGTGCCAGCAGCGACCGGACAAGGGGTAACACTGAAGCTTTCTTT. Amino acid sequence: CASSDRTRGNTEAFF.

This clone was recorded only once. The rearrangement joins TRBV28 to TRBJ2-7; 9 nucleotides match TRBD2. The germline V gene encodes CDR1 MDHEN and CDR2 SYDVKM. This CDR3 region has 14 residues. V was clipped by 3 bases and J by 6 bases; unmatched bases: 6. Written as DNA, the CDR3 is TGTGCCAGCAGTTTGGGCGGGGGGGCCGTCGAGCAGTACTTC. Amino acid sequence: CASSLGGGAVEQYF. Looking up the rest from reference TRBV28 and TRBJ2-7 gives the full variable domain: DVKVTQSSRYLVKRTGEKVFLECVQDMDHENMFWYRQDPGLGLRLIYFSYDVKMKEKGDIPEGYSVSREKKERFSLILESASTNQTSMYLCASSLGGGAVEQYFGPGTRLTVT.

The J gene is TRBJ2-7, the V gene TRBV6-5, with D possibly matching TRBD1 (6 bases). The CDR3 extends over 16 amino acids. Per germline, CDR1 MNHEY and CDR2 SVGAGI. Between the trimmed V and J ends, which lost 2 bases and 3 bases, there was a span of 17 bases. CDR3 loop: CASSYVFGQQFYEQYF. CDR3 sequence (DNA): TGTGCCAGCAGTTACGTCTTCGGACAGCAATTCTACGAGCAGTACTTC.

The chain uses TRBV6-1 and TRBJ1-1; weak D call: TRBD1 (5 bases). CDR1 is MNHNS and CDR2 is SASEGT in the germline V gene. V gave up 6 bases and J gave up 0 bases, with 8 bases separating them. The CDR3 consists of 13 residues. The CDR3 DNA reads as TGTGCCAGCAGAGGGACCGTGAACACTGAAGCTTTCTTT. Translated: CASRGTVNTEAFF.

This clone was observed a single time. V and J are TRBV6-5 and TRBJ2-3; 8 nucleotides align to TRBD2. CDR1 is MNHEY and CDR2 is SVGAGI in the germline V gene. The CDR3 sequence is 15 residues long. The junction had 6 bases not matched to a gene; V was cut back by 5 bases and J by 2 bases. CDR3 loop: CASSPLSGATDTQYF. The CDR3 coding sequence is TGTGCCAGCAGTCCTCTTAGCGGGGCCACAGATACGCAGTATTTT.